These T cell receptor beta chains were read from a single sample in a study of early T cells in non-severe SARS-CoV-2 infection. TCRdb re-derived calls from the 5' RACE reads in MiXCR, one entry per CDR3 protein. The sample holds about 30,000 distinct CDR3 sequences, roughly 5.4% seen once. Sequenced sample: whole blood. Receptors originate from an adult who was a healthcare worker with PCR-confirmed SARS-CoV-2 infection or an uninfected control (not recorded which). Both conserved end residues are part of each CDR3. Each record gives: D gene, V gene, J gene, clone size, CDR3 protein. A D gene is named only where the DNA matches it firmly. Clone sizes are given selectively: once, few, many, or a class where the clone is expanded.

.	TRBV7-6	TRBJ2-7	many	CASSLTRYEQYF
.	TRBV20-1	TRBJ1-6	many	CSAQQGNDSPLHF
.	TRBV5-5	TRBJ1-2	many	CASSLGGSRNYGYTF
TRBD1	TRBV28	TRBJ2-1	many	CASSFGNRDRGYNEQFF
TRBD2	TRBV27	TRBJ2-1	many	CASSFFLASGTHNEQFF
TRBD2	TRBV7-2	TRBJ2-7	few	CASSLLAGDRQYF
.	TRBV7-6	TRBJ2-1	few	CASSLLRDFNEQFF
.	TRBV7-8	TRBJ2-5	many	CASSSHGIETQYF
.	TRBV6-2/TRBV6-3	TRBJ2-1	.	CASSYQAFNNNEQFF
TRBD1	TRBV14	TRBJ1-1	few	CASSQGDSYTEAFF
TRBD2	TRBV28	TRBJ2-1	few	CASRSASGRVNEQFF
TRBD1	TRBV28	TRBJ2-3	few	CASSAGTGGTDTQYF
TRBD1	TRBV6-2/TRBV6-3	TRBJ2-6	many	CASRNNRGSGANVLTF
.	TRBV12-3/TRBV12-4	TRBJ1-6	few	CASSLGASPLHF
.	TRBV20-1	TRBJ2-3	few	CSAVGRFTDTQYF
.	TRBV12-3/TRBV12-4	TRBJ2-7	many	CASSLILGPSYEQYF
.	TRBV27	TRBJ2-3	many	CASSLGGQLTLTQYF
TRBD1	TRBV2	TRBJ1-5	.	CASSGQGTGNQPQHF
TRBD2	TRBV6-4	TRBJ2-2	medium-sized	CASSVGAGEAGELFF
TRBD2	TRBV11-2	TRBJ2-7	.	CASSAPEGLATYEQYF
.	TRBV7-8	TRBJ2-7	.	CASSSTGRVDEQYF
.	TRBV11-1	TRBJ1-1	many	CASSLRQSVENTEAFF
.	TRBV14	TRBJ2-6	few	CASSQAIGSPGANVLTF
TRBD2	TRBV29-1	TRBJ2-5	many	CSFLAEAETQYF
.	TRBV18	TRBJ1-1	many	CASSPPSRHTEAFF
.	TRBV6-5	TRBJ2-1	many	CASSMENSYNEQFF
.	TRBV4-3	TRBJ2-7	many	CASSQRQVIDEQYF
TRBD1	TRBV28	TRBJ2-7	.	CASRTTGGSYEQYF
.	TRBV7-2	TRBJ2-3	.	CASSWGTGDTQYF
.	TRBV9	TRBJ2-2	many	CASNSPLGPNTGELFF
.	TRBV18	TRBJ2-3	.	CASSPPPDTQYF
.	TRBV19	TRBJ2-1	few	CASSIEDGRYNEQFF
.	TRBV6-2/TRBV6-3	TRBJ2-1	medium-sized	CASSYSSSYNEQFF
.	TRBV11-3	TRBJ2-7	many	CASSLELEGPYEQYF
TRBD2	TRBV4-3	TRBJ2-3	many	CASSLYLAGATDTQYF
.	TRBV20-1	TRBJ2-4	.	CSVTPNKNIQYF
TRBD1	TRBV19	TRBJ2-1	few	CASSLQGNNEQFF
.	TRBV28	TRBJ2-6	many	CASMNSGANVLTF
.	TRBV5-4	TRBJ1-1	many	CASSGGDPRDAEAFF
TRBD1	TRBV19	TRBJ2-1	.	CASSIIFGPGQHEQFF
.	TRBV11-2	TRBJ1-6	many	CASSSRRDTLSSLHF
TRBD1	TRBV4-1	TRBJ2-7	few	CASSQLPGQGFHEQYF
.	TRBV11-2	TRBJ1-2	many	CASSLGLGAYGYTF
.	TRBV11-2	TRBJ2-7	.	CASSHTGGLTYEQYF
.	TRBV28	TRBJ2-7	many	CASIGGYAYEQYF
TRBD2	TRBV4-2	TRBJ2-7	many	CASSQEEASGSYEQYF
.	TRBV9	TRBJ2-6	many	CASSVVSGANVLTF
TRBD2	TRBV2	TRBJ2-7	many	CASSGGAYRSIF
.	TRBV6-2/TRBV6-3	TRBJ1-5	.	CASSSDSNQPQHF
.	TRBV13	TRBJ2-2	few	CASSFSGLGDTGELFF
.	TRBV20-1	TRBJ2-1	.	CSRTGTNYNEQFF
.	TRBV4-2	TRBJ2-3	few	CASSHMSRAGDTQYF